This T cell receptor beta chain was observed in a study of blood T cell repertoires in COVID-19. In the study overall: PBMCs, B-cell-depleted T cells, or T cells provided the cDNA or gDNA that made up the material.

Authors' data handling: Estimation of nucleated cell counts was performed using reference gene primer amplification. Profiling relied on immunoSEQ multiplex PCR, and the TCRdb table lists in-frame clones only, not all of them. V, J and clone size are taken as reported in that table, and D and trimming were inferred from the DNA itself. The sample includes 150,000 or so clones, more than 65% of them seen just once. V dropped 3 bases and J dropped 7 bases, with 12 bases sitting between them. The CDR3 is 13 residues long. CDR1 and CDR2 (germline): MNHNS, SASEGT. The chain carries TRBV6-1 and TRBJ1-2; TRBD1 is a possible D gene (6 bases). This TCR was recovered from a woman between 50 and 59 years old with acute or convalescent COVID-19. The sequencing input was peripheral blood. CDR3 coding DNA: TGTGCCAGCAGTGACAGGGGTGGTCGTGGCTACACCTTC. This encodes CASSDRGGRGYTF.